The rows below give T cell receptor beta chains drawn from one sample of a study of blood T cell repertoires in COVID-19. Data came from immunoSEQ multiplex PCR; TCRdb stores just in-frame clones and leaves some out. This sample has about 170,000 clones, with approximately 80% found just once. Sample: peripheral blood. These receptors were obtained from a woman aged 80 or older with active or convalescent COVID-19. CDR3s include the opening cysteine and the closing phenylalanine or tryptophan. Fields, in order: D gene, clone size, J gene, V gene, CDR3 DNA, CDR3 protein. The D gene is left open where the match is weak. Size tells how often a clone was seen (once, few, many) or the class of an expanded clone, and some rows leave it out.

D: TRBD2
size: -
J: TRBJ2-1
V: TRBV11-2
DNA: TGTGCCAGCAGCTCGGGACTATCCAATGAGCAGTTCTTC
CDR3: CASSSGLSNEQFF

D: -
size: -
J: TRBJ1-1
V: TRBV6-5
DNA: TGTGCCAGCAGTTACTCGATGCCGAGAGCTGAAGCTTTCTTT
CDR3: CASSYSMPRAEAFF

D: -
size: -
J: TRBJ1-5
V: TRBV19
DNA: TGTGCCAGCGGGATTGTGCTGGGCAATCAGCCCCAGCATTTT
CDR3: CASGIVLGNQPQHF

D: TRBD1
size: few
J: TRBJ1-4
V: TRBV2
DNA: TGTGCCAGCGGTCAGGGGGCGCAAGAAAAACTGTTTTTT
CDR3: CASGQGAQEKLFF

D: -
size: -
J: TRBJ2-3
V: TRBV5-4
DNA: TGTGCCAGCGGTTCTACGGGGGCAGATACGCAGTATTTT
CDR3: CASGSTGADTQYF

D: -
size: -
J: TRBJ1-3
V: TRBV27
DNA: TGTGCCAGCAGTATGACGGGGGTATCTGGAAACACCATATATTTT
CDR3: CASSMTGVSGNTIYF

D: -
size: -
J: TRBJ1-1
V: TRBV15
DNA: TGTGCCACCAGCAGAGATTCACAGTTTGTCGCTGAAGCTTTCTTT
CDR3: CATSRDSQFVAEAFF

D: TRBD2
size: -
J: TRBJ2-7
V: TRBV6-6
DNA: TGTGCCAGCAGTCGGACTAGCGGGGGGGCCGTAGGCTACGAGCAGTACTTC
CDR3: CASSRTSGGAVGYEQYF

D: TRBD2
size: once
J: TRBJ2-1
V: TRBV19
DNA: TGTGCCAGTAGTATGGTTGGACTAGCGGGGGTCAATGAGCAGTTCTTC
CDR3: CASSMVGLAGVNEQFF

D: TRBD2
size: -
J: TRBJ2-7
V: TRBV12-3/TRBV12-4
DNA: TGTGCCAGCAGACGAACTAGCGGGGCGCAGTACTTC
CDR3: CASRRTSGAQYF

D: -
size: once
J: TRBJ1-1
V: TRBV10-3
DNA: TGTGCCATCAGCCGACAGACGGACACTGAAGCTTTCTTT
CDR3: CAISRQTDTEAFF

D: -
size: -
J: TRBJ1-4
V: TRBV27
DNA: TGTGCCAGCAGTCCACGACAGACAACTAATGAAAAACTGTTTTTT
CDR3: CASSPRQTTNEKLFF

D: -
size: -
J: TRBJ1-1
V: TRBV11-3
DNA: TGTGCCAGCAGCTCCCCGCGGGAGGCTGAAGCTTTCTTT
CDR3: CASSSPREAEAFF

D: -
size: -
J: TRBJ1-1
V: TRBV5-1
DNA: TGCGCCAGCAGCTTGGTGTCAGACATGAACACTGAAGCTTTCTTT
CDR3: CASSLVSDMNTEAFF

D: -
size: once
J: TRBJ1-5
V: TRBV25-1
DNA: TGTGCCAGCAGGGCCTCCGGGACACCTAATCAGCCCCAGCATTTT
CDR3: CASRASGTPNQPQHF

D: -
size: -
J: TRBJ1-2
V: TRBV6-2/TRBV6-3
DNA: TGTGCCAGCAGTTACTCGAGTGGCTACACCTTC
CDR3: CASSYSSGYTF

D: TRBD1
size: -
J: TRBJ2-7
V: TRBV6-5
DNA: TGTGCCAGCAGATTGGACAGGGCCTCCTACGAGCAGTACTTC
CDR3: CASRLDRASYEQYF

D: -
size: -
J: TRBJ1-1
V: TRBV12-5
DNA: TGTGCTAGTGACTTGAGGCGGATCGGCACTGAAGCTTTCTTT
CDR3: CASDLRRIGTEAFF

D: TRBD1
size: -
J: TRBJ1-6
V: TRBV25-1
DNA: TGTGCCAGCAGTGGACAGGGGAAGGATAATTCACCCCTCCACTTT
CDR3: CASSGQGKDNSPLHF

D: -
size: once
J: TRBJ2-5
V: TRBV5-8
DNA: TGTGCCAGCCGAGGGCTCAGGGAGACCCAGTACTTC
CDR3: CASRGLRETQYF

D: TRBD2
size: -
J: TRBJ2-1
V: TRBV9
DNA: TGTGCCAGCAGCGTAGACGGCCTAGCGGGTTACAATGAGCAGTTCTTC
CDR3: CASSVDGLAGYNEQFF

D: TRBD2
size: -
J: TRBJ2-3
V: TRBV10-1
DNA: TGCGCCAGCAGCGGGACTAGCGGGGGGGCTGGCACAGATACGCAGTATTTT
CDR3: CASSGTSGGAGTDTQYF

D: TRBD2
size: once
J: TRBJ2-1
V: TRBV7-2
DNA: TGTGCCAGCAGTTCCCCCTCGGGACTAGCTAGGAATGAGCAGTTCTTC
CDR3: CASSSPSGLARNEQFF

D: TRBD1
size: -
J: TRBJ2-1
V: TRBV19
DNA: TGTGCCAGTAGTATGCTTACAGGGGCATACAATGAGCAGTTCTTC
CDR3: CASSMLTGAYNEQFF

D: TRBD1
size: -
J: TRBJ1-1
V: TRBV6-5
DNA: TGTGCCAGCAGGACAGGGGGCGCGGGGAACACTGAAGCTTTCTTT
CDR3: CASRTGGAGNTEAFF

D: TRBD1
size: -
J: TRBJ1-2
V: TRBV7-2
DNA: TGTGCCAGCAGCAAGGGACAGGGGAATGGCTACACCTTC
CDR3: CASSKGQGNGYTF

D: TRBD2
size: -
J: TRBJ2-1
V: TRBV7-2
DNA: TGTGCCAGCAGCTTCATATTGGGAGGGGCATACAATGAGCAGTTCTTC
CDR3: CASSFILGGAYNEQFF

D: TRBD1
size: -
J: TRBJ1-1
V: TRBV7-9
DNA: TGTGCCAGCAGCGAAGCTCAGGGGGCGTCGAGGACTGAAGCTTTCTTT
CDR3: CASSEAQGASRTEAFF

D: TRBD1
size: -
J: TRBJ1-2
V: TRBV5-1
DNA: TGCGCCAGCAGCTTACAGGGGGGCTATGGCTACACCTTC
CDR3: CASSLQGGYGYTF

D: -
size: -
J: TRBJ2-5
V: TRBV5-1
DNA: TGCGCCAGCAGCTTGGGGTCGACTACCATACAAGAGACCCAGTACTTC
CDR3: CASSLGSTTIQETQYF

D: -
size: -
J: TRBJ1-3
V: TRBV6-6
DNA: TGTGCCAGCAGTGGGCGACAGGCCAACTCTGGAAACACCATATATTTT
CDR3: CASSGRQANSGNTIYF

D: -
size: -
J: TRBJ1-2
V: TRBV2
DNA: TGTGCCAACACAGGGCCAGCTAACTATGGCTACACCTTC
CDR3: CANTGPANYGYTF

D: -
size: -
J: TRBJ2-1
V: TRBV4-1
DNA: TGCGCCAGCAGCCAAGGAGTTATTCGGGCCTACAATGAGCAGTTCTTC
CDR3: CASSQGVIRAYNEQFF

D: -
size: -
J: TRBJ1-1
V: TRBV20-1
DNA: TGCAGTGCTAGAGGTGGAGCCGAAGCTTTCTTT
CDR3: CSARGGAEAFF

D: TRBD1
size: -
J: TRBJ1-1
V: TRBV6-6
DNA: TGTGCCAGCAACACTGGGGACAGCCTGAACACTGAAGCTTTCTTT
CDR3: CASNTGDSLNTEAFF

D: -
size: once
J: TRBJ1-2
V: TRBV6-6
DNA: TGTGCAGCCGGGACTGAAGCCTATGGCTACACCTTC
CDR3: CAAGTEAYGYTF

D: TRBD2
size: -
J: TRBJ2-3
V: TRBV4-1
DNA: TGCGCCAGCAGTCCCCCGGGACTAGCGGGGCTCACAGATACGCAGTATTTT
CDR3: CASSPPGLAGLTDTQYF

D: TRBD2
size: -
J: TRBJ2-1
V: TRBV19
DNA: TGTGCCAGTAGTGCGACTAGCGGGGGGATCGATGAGCAGTTCTTC
CDR3: CASSATSGGIDEQFF

D: -
size: -
J: TRBJ1-5
V: TRBV10-1
DNA: TGCGCCAGCTCCCCGGGGGGGGGCGGCAATCAGCCCCAGCATTTT
CDR3: CASSPGGGGNQPQHF

D: -
size: -
J: TRBJ1-2
V: TRBV4-1
DNA: TGCGCCAGCAGCCAAGGGCTCAGGGTTCTAGGGAACTATGGCTACACCTTC
CDR3: CASSQGLRVLGNYGYTF

D: TRBD1
size: -
J: TRBJ1-1
V: TRBV27
DNA: TGTGCCAGCAGTCCCTTGGGACAGCGGAACACTGAAGCTTTCTTT
CDR3: CASSPLGQRNTEAFF

D: TRBD1
size: -
J: TRBJ2-3
V: TRBV5-1
DNA: TGCGCCAGCAGCTCCGGACAGGGACGCACAGATACGCAGTATTTT
CDR3: CASSSGQGRTDTQYF

D: TRBD2
size: -
J: TRBJ2-1
V: TRBV7-2
DNA: TGTGCCAGCAGTACTAGCGGGGGGAACTTCAATGAGCAGTTCTTC
CDR3: CASSTSGGNFNEQFF

D: TRBD1
size: -
J: TRBJ2-7
V: TRBV11-2
DNA: TGTGCCAGCAGCTTACTGGACAGGGCTCCCTACGAGCAGTACTTC
CDR3: CASSLLDRAPYEQYF

D: TRBD1
size: -
J: TRBJ1-2
V: TRBV30
DNA: TGTGCCTGGACCCCACGGGCAGGGGGTTACACCTTC
CDR3: CAWTPRAGGYTF

D: -
size: -
J: TRBJ2-1
V: TRBV7-7
DNA: TGTGCTAGCAGCCCACTAGGAGGGTCCTACAATGAGCAGTTCTTC
CDR3: CASSPLGGSYNEQFF

D: TRBD1
size: -
J: TRBJ1-1
V: TRBV18
DNA: TGTGCCAGCTCACCAATCAAGGGGGCAAGGAGAGCTTTCTTT
CDR3: CASSPIKGARRAFF

D: -
size: -
J: TRBJ1-1
V: TRBV12-3/TRBV12-4
DNA: TGTGCCAGCAGTTTAACCTCGGGAACTGAAGCTTTCTTT
CDR3: CASSLTSGTEAFF

D: TRBD1
size: -
J: TRBJ1-3
V: TRBV2
DNA: TGTGCCAGCAGTGAAGGGACAGGGGCTGGAAACACCATATATTTT
CDR3: CASSEGTGAGNTIYF

D: -
size: -
J: TRBJ1-3
V: TRBV3-1/TRBV3-2
DNA: TGTGCCAGCAGCCGGGACAAGGGGATAGGCACCATATATTTT
CDR3: CASSRDKGIGTIYF

D: TRBD2
size: -
J: TRBJ2-3
V: TRBV4-1
DNA: TGCGCCAGCAGCCCGGGGTGGAGTAGCGGGGATACGCAGTATTTT
CDR3: CASSPGWSSGDTQYF